The rows below give T cell receptor beta chains drawn from one sample of a study of technical replicates of blood from a few donors. TCRdb's copy holds only in-frame clones and misses some; the assay was immunoSEQ multiplex PCR. The repertoire holds approximately 89,000 clones, with around 94% as singletons. Sequenced material: T cells isolated from PBMCs. All receptors come from a human donor in good health. CDR3s include the opening cysteine and the closing phenylalanine or tryptophan. The D gene is left open where the match is weak.

CASSLGGSGANVLTF	TGTGCCAGCTCACTCGGGGGTTCTGGGGCCAACGTCCTGACTTTC	TRBV18	TRBJ2-6	NA
CASSEDFFGNTEAFF	TGTGCCAGCAGTGAAGACTTCTTCGGGAACACTGAAGCTTTCTTT	TRBV2	TRBJ1-1	NA
CASSQVRAAGGPGNEQFF	TGTGCCAGCAGCCAAGTTAGAGCAGCGGGAGGGCCCGGGAATGAGCAGTTCTTC	TRBV4-2	TRBJ2-1	TRBD2
CASRGQGPYEQYF	TGTGCCAGCAGAGGACAGGGGCCGTACGAGCAGTACTTC	TRBV28	TRBJ2-7	TRBD1
CASKTGTSGYNEQFF	TGTGCCAGCAAAACCGGGACTAGCGGATACAATGAGCAGTTCTTC	TRBV9	TRBJ2-1	TRBD2
CASGTSLARRETQYF	TGCGCCAGCGGCACCTCACTAGCTCGCCGAGAGACCCAGTACTTC	TRBV5-1	TRBJ2-5	NA
CASSPGYEQYF	TGTGCCAGCAGCCCCGGCTACGAGCAGTACTTC	TRBV4-2	TRBJ2-7	NA
CASSFGLAGGTQYF	TGCGCCAGCAGCTTCGGACTAGCGGGAGGTACGCAGTATTTT	TRBV5-1	TRBJ2-3	TRBD2
CASSYSTGDKLGYTF	TGTGCCAGCAGCTACTCGACAGGGGACAAATTGGGCTACACCTTC	TRBV5-4	TRBJ1-2	TRBD1
CASSYRDTNQPQHF	TGTGCCAGCAGTTACAGGGACACTAATCAGCCCCAGCATTTT	TRBV27	TRBJ1-5	NA
CASRPTGGRYGYTF	TGTGCCAGCAGGCCGACAGGGGGCAGGTATGGCTACACCTTC	TRBV6-5	TRBJ1-2	TRBD1
CASSEGTSGFWETQYF	TGCGCCAGCAGTGAGGGGACTAGCGGGTTTTGGGAGACCCAGTACTTC	TRBV10-1	TRBJ2-5	TRBD2
CASTSDGENTEAFF	TGTGCCAGCACCTCGGACGGGGAGAACACTGAAGCTTTCTTT	TRBV6-5	TRBJ1-1	NA
CASSLATQSLNEKLFF	TGTGCCAGCAGCTTAGCGACACAGTCTCTTAATGAAAAACTGTTTTTT	TRBV7-2	TRBJ1-4	NA
CASSQEGQPVVGYTF	TGCGCCAGCAGCCAAGAGGGGCAGCCCGTTGTGGGCTACACCTTC	TRBV4-1	TRBJ1-2	NA
CASSPLRLAGGSEETQYF	TGTGCCAGCTCACCGTTACGACTAGCGGGTGGTAGCGAAGAGACCCAGTACTTC	TRBV18	TRBJ2-5	TRBD2
CASSLARGQGYGYTF	TGTGCCAGCAGCTTAGCAAGGGGCCAAGGATATGGCTACACCTTC	TRBV7-9	TRBJ1-2	NA
CSVVAVGGDTEAFF	TGCAGCGTTGTGGCAGTGGGGGGGGACACTGAAGCTTTCTTT	TRBV29-1	TRBJ1-1	NA
CASSETGGNNEKLFF	TGCGCCAGCAGCGAAACAGGGGGCAATAATGAAAAACTGTTTTTT	TRBV5-1	TRBJ1-4	TRBD1
CVSSGIQYF	TGTGTCTCAAGCGGCATTCAGTACTTC	TRBV7-3	TRBJ2-4	NA
CASSLITRRETQYF	TGTGCCAGCAGCTTAATTACCCGGAGAGAGACCCAGTACTTC	TRBV7-2	TRBJ2-5	NA
CASSFRTENYEQYF	TGTGCCAGCAGTTTTCGGACAGAGAACTACGAGCAGTACTTC	TRBV6-5	TRBJ2-7	NA
CASSLIGDNTEAFF	TGTGCCAGCAGTCTAATTGGAGATAACACTGAAGCTTTCTTT	TRBV25-1	TRBJ1-1	NA
CASSPGLAANEQFF	TGTGCCAGTAGCCCGGGACTAGCGGCCAATGAGCAGTTCTTC	TRBV19	TRBJ2-1	TRBD2